This T cell receptor beta chain derives from a study of technical replicates of blood from several donors. Method: immunoSEQ multiplex PCR; TCRdb's copy keeps in-frame clones and lacks some. This table has around 54,000 clones, 90% to 97% appearing once. This TCR was recovered from a human donor in good health. What was sequenced was T cells isolated from PBMCs.

In nucleotides, the CDR3 is TGTGCCAGTGGGGGACAGGGGTACAATCAGCCCCAGCATTTT. Amino acids: CASGGQGYNQPQHF. The chain joins TRBV27 to TRBJ1-5; 10 bases match TRBD1. There are 14 residues in the CDR3. V shed 9 bases and J 3 bases; nucleotides not matched to a gene: 5. Germline CDR1 reads MNHEY; CDR2 reads SMNVEV (reference sequence).